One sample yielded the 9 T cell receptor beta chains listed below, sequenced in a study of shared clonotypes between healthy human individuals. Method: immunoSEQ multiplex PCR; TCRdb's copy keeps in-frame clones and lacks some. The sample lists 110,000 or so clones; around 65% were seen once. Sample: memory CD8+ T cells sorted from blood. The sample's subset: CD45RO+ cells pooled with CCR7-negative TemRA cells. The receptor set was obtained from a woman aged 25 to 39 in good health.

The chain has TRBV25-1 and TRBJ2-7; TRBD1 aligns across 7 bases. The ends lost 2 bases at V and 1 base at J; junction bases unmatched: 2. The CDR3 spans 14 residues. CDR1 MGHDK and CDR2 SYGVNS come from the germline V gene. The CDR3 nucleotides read TGTGCCAGCAGTGAACGACAGGGTTCCTACGAGCAGTACTTC. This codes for CASSERQGSYEQYF.

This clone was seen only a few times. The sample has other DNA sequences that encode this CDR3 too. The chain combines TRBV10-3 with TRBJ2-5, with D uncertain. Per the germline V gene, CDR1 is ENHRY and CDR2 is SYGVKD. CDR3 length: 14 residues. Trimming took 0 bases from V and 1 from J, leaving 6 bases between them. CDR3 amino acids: CAISESLAQETQYF. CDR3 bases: TGTGCCATCAGTGAGTCCTTAGCCCAAGAGACCCAGTACTTC.

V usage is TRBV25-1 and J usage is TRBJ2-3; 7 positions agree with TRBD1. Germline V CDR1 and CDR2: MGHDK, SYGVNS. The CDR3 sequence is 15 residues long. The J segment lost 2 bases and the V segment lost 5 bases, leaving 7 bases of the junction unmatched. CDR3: CASSSTGSDTDTQYF. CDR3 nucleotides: TGTGCCAGCAGTTCGACAGGGTCGGACACAGATACGCAGTATTTT.

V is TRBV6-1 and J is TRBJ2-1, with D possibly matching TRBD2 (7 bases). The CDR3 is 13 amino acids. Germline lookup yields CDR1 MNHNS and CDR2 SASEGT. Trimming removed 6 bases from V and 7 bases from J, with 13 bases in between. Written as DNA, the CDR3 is TGTGCCAGCAGGGAGGGGGAGGGAAATGAGCAGTTCTTC. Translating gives CASREGEGNEQFF.

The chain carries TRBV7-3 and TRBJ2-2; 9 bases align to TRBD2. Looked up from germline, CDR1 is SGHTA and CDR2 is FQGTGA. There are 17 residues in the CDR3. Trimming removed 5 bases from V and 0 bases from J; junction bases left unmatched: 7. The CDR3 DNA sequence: TGTGCCAGCAGCCCTCACCTAGCGGGGACGAACACCGGGGAGCTGTTTTTT. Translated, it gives CASSPHLAGTNTGELFF.

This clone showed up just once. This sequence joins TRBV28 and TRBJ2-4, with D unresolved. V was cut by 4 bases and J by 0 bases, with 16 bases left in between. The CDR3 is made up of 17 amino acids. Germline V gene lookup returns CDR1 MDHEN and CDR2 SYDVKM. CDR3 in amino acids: CASSSLGLAKAKNIQYF. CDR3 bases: TGTGCCAGCAGTTCCTTAGGGTTGGCCAAAGCCAAAAACATTCAGTACTTC.

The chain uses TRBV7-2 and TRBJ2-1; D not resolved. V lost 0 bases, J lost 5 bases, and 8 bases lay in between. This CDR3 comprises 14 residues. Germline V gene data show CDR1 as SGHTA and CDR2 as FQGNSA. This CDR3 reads CASSLAAGDNEQFF. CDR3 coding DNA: TGTGCCAGCAGCTTAGCAGCCGGAGACAATGAGCAGTTCTTC.

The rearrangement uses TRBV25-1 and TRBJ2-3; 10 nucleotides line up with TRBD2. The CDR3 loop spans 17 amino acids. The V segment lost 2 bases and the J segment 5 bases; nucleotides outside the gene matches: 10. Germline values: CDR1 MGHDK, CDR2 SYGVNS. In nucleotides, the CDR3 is TGTGCCAGCAGTGAAAGGGCTAGCGGGAGAGTTCAAGATACGCAGTATTTT. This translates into CASSERASGRVQDTQYF.

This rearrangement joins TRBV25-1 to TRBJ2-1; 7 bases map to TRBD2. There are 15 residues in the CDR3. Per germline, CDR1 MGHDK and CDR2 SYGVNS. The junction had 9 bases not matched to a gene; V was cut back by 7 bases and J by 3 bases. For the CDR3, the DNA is TGTGCCAGCACCCTACGGGGGGTGCGCTACAATGAGCAGTTCTTC. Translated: CASTLRGVRYNEQFF.